The following is a T cell receptor (beta chain) sequence with its context. The sample belongs to a study of blood T cell repertoires in COVID-19. In the study overall: Spain, Italy and the United States supplied samples that represented acute and convalescent COVID-19. The cDNA or gDNA used as material had been derived from T cells, B-cell-depleted T cells, or PBMCs.

V was cut by 1 base and J by 7 bases, with 8 bases left in between. This CDR3 is built from 14 residues. The germline V gene has CDR1 SGHVS and CDR2 FQNEAQ. Authors' analysis steps: Nucleated cell number was recorded as an estimate derived from reference gene primer amplification. Method: immunoSEQ multiplex PCR; TCRdb's copy keeps in-frame clones and lacks some. Clone size and V and J calls were adopted from that table, with D and trimming inferred from the DNA. The sample has more than 200,000 clones, approximately 90% seen once. The sample taken for sequencing was peripheral blood. The chain has TRBV7-8 and TRBJ1-6; a possible D gene is TRBD1 (5 bases). The source is a man older than 75 with acute or convalescent COVID-19. The CDR3 sequence: CASSLGGLNSPLHF. CDR3 bases: TGTGCCAGCAGCTTAGGGGGCCTGAATTCACCCCTCCACTTT. Full variable domain (rest looked up from reference TRBV7-8 and TRBJ1-6): GAGVSQSPRYKVAKRGQDVALRCDPISGHVSLFWYQQALGQGPEFLTYFQNEAQLDKSGLPSDRFFAERPEGSVSTLKIQRTQQEDSAVYLCASSLGGLNSPLHFGNGTRLTVT.